This entry describes one T cell receptor (beta chain). Its specificity is unknown. Treatment reported: roughly 10-day PBMC culture with coronavirus spike peptide pools or control peptides (ViraFEST assay). The sample originates from a study of vaccination and CD4 T cells after COVID-19. For the study at large: Two of the convalescents were Hispanic, and the group consisted of six males and four females. The cells in question were stimulated using overlapping spike peptides derived from SARS-CoV-2, HCoV-NL63, HCoV-OC43 and HCoV-229E. Study-wide findings and caveats: Rising from around 20 to 38, the median of SARS-CoV-2-reactive clonotypes did not change significantly.

Sequencing of the DNA from cultured CD4+ T cells was carried out with the Oncomine TCR Beta short-read assay. Genomic DNA was isolated from CD4+ T cells that had been cultured. MiXCR was run by TCRdb on the PCR reads, yielding one entry per CDR3 protein. The profile shows 16,000 or so distinct CDR3 sequences, about 40% of them singletons. Per germline, CDR1 LGHNA and CDR2 YNFKEQ. The V end lost 4 bases, the J end lost 7 bases, and 11 bases lay between the germline ends. The CDR3 runs to 12 residues. The chain carries TRBV4-2 and TRBJ2-7; D not certain. This TCR derives from a human donor who had recovered from COVID-19. The material was CD4+ T cells from blood, cultured in vitro, obtained after SARS-CoV-2 vaccination. In DNA, the CDR3 is TGTGCCAGCAGCCGCAATCTGGGGGAGCAGTACTTC. Protein sequence: CASSRNLGEQYF.